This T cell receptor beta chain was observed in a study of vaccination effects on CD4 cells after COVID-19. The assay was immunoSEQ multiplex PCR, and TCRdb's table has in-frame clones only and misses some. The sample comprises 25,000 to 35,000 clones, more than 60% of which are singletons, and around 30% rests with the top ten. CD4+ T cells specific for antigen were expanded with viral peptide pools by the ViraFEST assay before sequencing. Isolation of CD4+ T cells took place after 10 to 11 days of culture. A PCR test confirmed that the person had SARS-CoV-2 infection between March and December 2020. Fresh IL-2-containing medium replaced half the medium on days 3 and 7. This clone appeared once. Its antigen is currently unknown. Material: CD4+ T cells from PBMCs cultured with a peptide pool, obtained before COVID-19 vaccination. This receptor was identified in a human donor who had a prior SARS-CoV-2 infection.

The chain's CDR3 is CASSQIAGGLTDTQYF. CDR3 bases: TGTGCCAGCAGCCAAATAGCGGGGGGGCTCACAGATACGCAGTATTTT. The chain carries TRBV3-1 (or the pseudogene TRBV3-2) and TRBJ2-3; 11 bases match TRBD2. Germline CDR1 LGHDT, CDR2 YNNKEL (reference sequence). J lost 2 bases, V lost 2 bases, and 3 bases had no gene match. The CDR3 length is 16 residues.